The 28 T cell receptor beta chains reported below all come from one sample, sequenced in a study of T cells expressing NK-cell markers. TCRdb reanalyzed the 5' RACE reads, giving one entry per CDR3 protein sequence and no DNA. Here the sample table reports about 430,000 distinct CDR3 sequences. Sequencing input: blood T cells: a sorted CD56 or NKG2C T cell subset, CD4+ or CD8+ T cells, or bulk PBMC T cells (not recorded which). These receptors all come from a woman aged 45-60 years in good health.

The chain joins TRBV5-1 to TRBJ2-1; the TCRdb call, TRBD2, lacks DNA for checking. The V gene's germline CDR1 is SGHRS and CDR2 YFSETQ. The CDR3 consists of 17 residues. The CDR3 reads CASSSGFLAGPYNEQFF. Based on the CDR3 plus reference TRBV5-1 and TRBJ2-1, the full variable domain is KAGVTQTPRYLIKTRGQQVTLSCSPISGHRSVSWYQQTPGQGLQFLFEYFSETQRNKGNFPGRFSGRQFSNSRSEMNVSTLELGDSALYLCASSSGFLAGPYNEQFFGPGTRLTVL.

This chain's CDR3 is CSVSPGGRYEQYF. The rearrangement uses TRBV29-1 and TRBJ2-7; TCRdb designates TRBD2, a call that cannot be tested without DNA. This CDR3 has 13 residues. CDR1 is SQVTM and CDR2 is ANQGSEA in the germline V gene.

The gene calls are TRBV4-1 and TRBJ2-1; the TRBD2 assignment by TCRdb is unverifiable without DNA. Germline V CDR1 and CDR2: MGHRA, YSYEKL. The CDR3 runs 18 residues. The chain's CDR3 is CASSQGSGTSGSYNEQFF.

The rearrangement joins TRBV20-1 to TRBJ1-3; lacking DNA, the TRBD1 call made by TCRdb goes unchecked. Germline assignment: CDR1 DFQATT and CDR2 SNEGSKA (reference sequence). CDR3 length: 15 amino acids. The CDR3 spells CSASLVGHTSNTIYF.

The J gene is TRBJ2-3, the V gene TRBV5-1; as DNA is missing, the TRBD2 call by TCRdb cannot be tested. Germline CDR1 and CDR2: SGHRS and YFSETQ. The CDR3 is 15 residues long. The CDR3 is CASGGRALSTDTQYF.

The chain employs TRBV7-2 and TRBJ2-3; TCRdb reports TRBD2, a call that lacks DNA to check it against. CDR3 length equals 15 residues. In germline, CDR1 is SGHTA, CDR2 FQGNSA. The CDR3 here is CASSSASGTTDTQYF.

The chain couples TRBV29-1 to TRBJ2-4; the D gene TCRdb calls, TRBD1, cannot be checked with no DNA. Looked up from germline, CDR1 is SQVTM and CDR2 is ANQGSEA. CDR3 length: 12 residues. The chain's CDR3 is CSVGQGQNIQYF.

The CDR3 sequence is CASSQGSTGAKNIQYF. This rearrangement joins TRBV4-1 to TRBJ2-4; TCRdb returns TRBD1, unconfirmable since there is no DNA. Germline assignment: CDR1 MGHRA and CDR2 YSYEKL. The CDR3 loop spans 16 amino acids.

The gene calls are TRBV11-1 and TRBJ1-1. The CDR3 is made up of 14 amino acids. CDR1 is SGHAT, CDR2 FQDESV, per germline (reference sequence). The CDR3 is CASSQMRTNTEAFF. Full variable domain (rest looked up from reference TRBV11-1 and TRBJ1-1): EAEVAQSPRYKITEKSQAVAFWCDPISGHATLYWYRQILGQGPELLVQFQDESVVDDSQLPKDRFSAERLKGVDSTLKIQPAELGDSAMYLCASSQMRTNTEAFFGQGTRLTVV.

This chain uses TRBV25-1 with TRBJ2-1; TCRdb gives TRBD1 as the D gene, but with no DNA this cannot be confirmed. The CDR3 runs 14 residues. Looked up from germline, CDR1 is MGHDK and CDR2 is SYGVNS. CDR3 amino acids: CASRVQGLGNEQFF.

The rearrangement joins TRBV3-1 to TRBJ2-5; TCRdb's D call of TRBD1 is untestable without DNA. CDR1 is LGHDT, CDR2 YNNKEL, per germline (reference sequence). The CDR3 contains 18 residues. The CDR3 reads CASSQVFGGGRVQETQYF.

The V call is TRBV10-3, the J call TRBJ2-1; the D call from TCRdb, TRBD2, cannot be confirmed without DNA. The germline gives CDR1 ENHRY, CDR2 SYGVKD. The CDR3 spans 16 residues. CDR3 protein: CAISEGAGERYNEQFF.

The V gene is TRBV5-6, the J gene TRBJ2-2; TCRdb's D call of TRBD1 is untestable without DNA. Germline CDR1 SGHDT, CDR2 YYEEEE. The CDR3 totals 14 residues. The CDR3 here is CASSFGRLYGELFF.

J is TRBJ2-1 and V is TRBV7-9; TCRdb indicates TRBD1, and absent DNA this call remains unverified. CDR1 is SEHNR, CDR2 FQNEAQ, per germline (reference sequence). The CDR3 runs to 17 residues. CDR3: CASFPQAGARSRNEQFF. The entire variable domain, with the rest obtained from reference TRBV7-9 and TRBJ2-1, is as follows: DTGVSQNPRHKITKRGQNVTFRCDPISEHNRLYWYRQTLGQGPEFLTYFQNEAQLEKSRLLSDRFSAERPKGSFSTLEIQRTEQGDSAMYLCASFPQAGARSRNEQFFGPGTRLTVL.

CDR3 in amino acids: CASSQVGLAGRDPYNEQFF. This rearrangement joins TRBV4-1 to TRBJ2-1; TCRdb proposes TRBD2, but this gene call is untestable without DNA. The CDR3 totals 19 residues. CDR1 and CDR2 (germline): MGHRA, YSYEKL.

The rearrangement uses TRBV9 and TRBJ2-4. The CDR3 consists of 15 residues. From germline, CDR1 is SGDLS and CDR2 YYNGEE. CDR3 sequence reads: CASSVWLRGKNIQYF.

The chain joins TRBV2 to TRBJ2-2; TCRdb outputs TRBD1, but without DNA this stays unchecked. Germline CDR1 and CDR2: SNHLY and FYNNEI. CDR3 size: 14 residues. The CDR3 spells CASNNYRPVGELFF.

The chain has TRBV6-6 and TRBJ1-1. This CDR3 is 13 amino acids long. Germline-derived CDR1 and CDR2 are MNHNY and SVGAGI (reference sequence). The CDR3 spells CASITGSVTEAFF.

The V call is TRBV11-1, the J call TRBJ2-7; TCRdb lists TRBD2, though no DNA is available to test this call. This CDR3 comprises 14 residues. CDR1 and CDR2 from the germline V gene are SGHAT and FQDESV (reference sequence). The CDR3 loop reads CASSRRESSYEQYF.

J is TRBJ1-2 and V is TRBV4-1; absent DNA, TCRdb's TRBD1 call cannot be checked. This CDR3 comprises 15 residues. Germline V CDR1 and CDR2: MGHRA, YSYEKL. The CDR3 is CASSQSGRLNYGYTF.

The V and J genes are TRBV7-9 and TRBJ1-2; the TCRdb D gene call, TRBD1, has no DNA to confirm it. This CDR3 comprises 14 residues. CDR1 is SEHNR, CDR2 FQNEAQ, per germline (reference sequence). The CDR3 loop is CASSNRSTVFGYTF.

This chain connects TRBV29-1 to TRBJ1-1; TCRdb's assignment of TRBD1 cannot be checked, as there is no DNA. The CDR3 contains 13 residues. CDR1 is SQVTM, CDR2 ANQGSEA, per germline. The CDR3 here is CSARVGGKVEAFF.

The rearrangement uses TRBV5-6 and TRBJ2-7; no DNA is available, so the TRBD1 call from TCRdb remains unchecked. This CDR3 region has 15 residues. CDR1 and CDR2 (germline): SGHDT, YYEEEE. The CDR3 sequence: CASSLLEGHSYEQYF.

The rearrangement uses TRBV29-1 and TRBJ2-5; TCRdb's D call of TRBD1 is untestable without DNA. The V gene's germline CDR1 is SQVTM and CDR2 ANQGSEA. CDR3 length: 13 amino acids. The CDR3 reads CSVGDRLAGTQYF.

CDR3 region: CAWSVLGRSGNTIYF. The chain couples TRBV30 to TRBJ1-3; the TCRdb call, TRBD1, lacks DNA for checking. Germline CDR1 is GTSNPN and CDR2 is SVGIG (reference sequence). CDR3 length equals 15 residues.

The chain recombines TRBV20-1 with TRBJ2-6; TCRdb's D gene call, TRBD1, goes unchecked for lack of DNA. The CDR3 contains 18 residues. CDR1 and CDR2 from the germline V gene are DFQATT and SNEGSKA (reference sequence). The CDR3 sequence: CSARDSQGVSSGANVLTF.

The V call is TRBV11-2, the J call TRBJ2-1; TCRdb's D call, TRBD1, is unchecked because there is no DNA. CDR1 SGHAT and CDR2 FQNNGV come from the germline V gene. CDR3 size: 15 residues. The CDR3 region is CASSSRDRKIGEQFF. Full variable domain (outside the CDR3, taken from reference TRBV11-2 and TRBJ2-1): EAGVAQSPRYKIIEKRQSVAFWCNPISGHATLYWYQQILGQGPKLLIQFQNNGVVDDSQLPKDRFSAERLKGVDSTLKIQPAKLEDSAVYLCASSSRDRKIGEQFFGPGTRLTVL.

The genes are TRBV19 and TRBJ2-2; TCRdb designates TRBD1, a call that cannot be tested without DNA. Germline CDR1 reads LNHDA; CDR2 reads SQIVND (reference sequence). This CDR3 contains 14 residues. This CDR3 is CASTGSRNTGELFF.